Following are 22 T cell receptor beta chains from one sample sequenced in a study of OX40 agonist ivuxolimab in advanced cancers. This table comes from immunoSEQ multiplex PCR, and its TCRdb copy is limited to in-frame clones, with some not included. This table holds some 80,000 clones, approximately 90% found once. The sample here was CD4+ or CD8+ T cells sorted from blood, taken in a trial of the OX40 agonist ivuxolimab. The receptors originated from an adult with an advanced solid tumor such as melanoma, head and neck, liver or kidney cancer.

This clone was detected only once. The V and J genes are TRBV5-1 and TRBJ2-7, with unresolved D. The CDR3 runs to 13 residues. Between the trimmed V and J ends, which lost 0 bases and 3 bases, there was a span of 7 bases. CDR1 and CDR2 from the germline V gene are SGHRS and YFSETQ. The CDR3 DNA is TGCGCCAGCAGCTTGGTGGCAAACTACGAGCAGTACTTC. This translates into CASSLVANYEQYF.

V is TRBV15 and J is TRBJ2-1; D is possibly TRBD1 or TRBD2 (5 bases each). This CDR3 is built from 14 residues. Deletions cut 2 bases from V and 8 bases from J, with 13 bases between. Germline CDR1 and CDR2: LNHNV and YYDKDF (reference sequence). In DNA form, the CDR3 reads TGTGCCACCAGCAGACGAGTAACGGGGCATGAGCAGTTCTTC. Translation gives CATSRRVTGHEQFF.

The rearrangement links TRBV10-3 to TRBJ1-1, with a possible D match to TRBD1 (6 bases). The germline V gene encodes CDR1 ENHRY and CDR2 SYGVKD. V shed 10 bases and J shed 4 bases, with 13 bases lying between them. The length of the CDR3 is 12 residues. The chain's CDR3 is CATVQGATEAFF. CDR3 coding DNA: TGTGCCACCGTACAGGGAGCCACTGAAGCTTTCTTT.

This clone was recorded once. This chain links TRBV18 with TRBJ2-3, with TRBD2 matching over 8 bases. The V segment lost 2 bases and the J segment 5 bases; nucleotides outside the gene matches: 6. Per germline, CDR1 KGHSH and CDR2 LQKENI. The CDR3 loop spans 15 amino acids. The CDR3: CASSPGTSDGDTQYF. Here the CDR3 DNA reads TGTGCCAGCTCACCAGGGACTAGTGATGGAGATACGCAGTATTTT.

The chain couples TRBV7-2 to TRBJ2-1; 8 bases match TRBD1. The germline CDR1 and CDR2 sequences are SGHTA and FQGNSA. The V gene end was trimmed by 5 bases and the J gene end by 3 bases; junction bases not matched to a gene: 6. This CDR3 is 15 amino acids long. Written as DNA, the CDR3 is TGTGCCAGCAGCGGGACAGGTTATAACTACAATGAGCAGTTCTTC. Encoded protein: CASSGTGYNYNEQFF.

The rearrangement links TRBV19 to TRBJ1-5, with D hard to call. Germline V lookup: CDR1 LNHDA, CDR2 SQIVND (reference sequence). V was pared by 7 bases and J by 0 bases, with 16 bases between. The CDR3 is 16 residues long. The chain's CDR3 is CASTKAPGYSNQPQHF. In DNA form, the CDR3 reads TGTGCCAGTACCAAAGCCCCGGGGTATAGCAATCAGCCCCAGCATTTT.

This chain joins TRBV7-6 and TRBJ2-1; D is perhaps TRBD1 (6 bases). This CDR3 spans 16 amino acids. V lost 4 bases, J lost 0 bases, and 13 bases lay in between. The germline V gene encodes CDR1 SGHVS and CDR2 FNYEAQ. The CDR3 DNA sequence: TGTGCCAGCAGCTGGGTAGGGGGAAGCTCCTACAATGAGCAGTTCTTC. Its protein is CASSWVGGSSYNEQFF.

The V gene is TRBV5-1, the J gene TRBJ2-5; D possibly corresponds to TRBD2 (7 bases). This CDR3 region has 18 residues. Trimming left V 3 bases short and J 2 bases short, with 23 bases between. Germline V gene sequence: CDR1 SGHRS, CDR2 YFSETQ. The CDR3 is CASSWRMGGSGTQETQYF. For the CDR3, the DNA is TGCGCCAGCAGCTGGAGGATGGGAGGGAGCGGGACACAAGAGACCCAGTACTTC.

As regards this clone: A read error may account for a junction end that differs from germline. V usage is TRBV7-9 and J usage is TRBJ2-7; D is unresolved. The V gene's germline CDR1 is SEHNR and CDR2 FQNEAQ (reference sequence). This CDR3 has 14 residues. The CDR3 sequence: CASSVAPTSYEQYF. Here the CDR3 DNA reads TGTGCCAGCAGCGTAGCCCCTACCTCCTACGAGCAGTACTTC.

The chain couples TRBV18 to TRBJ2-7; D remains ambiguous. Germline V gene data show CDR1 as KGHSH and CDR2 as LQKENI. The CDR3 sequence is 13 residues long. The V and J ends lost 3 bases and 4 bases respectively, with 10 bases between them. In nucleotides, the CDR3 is TGTGCCAGCTCACCCGCTAGTCAGTACGAGCAGTACTTC. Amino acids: CASSPASQYEQYF. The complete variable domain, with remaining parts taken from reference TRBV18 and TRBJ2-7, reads NAGVMQNPRHLVRRRGQEARLRCSPMKGHSHVYWYRQLPEEGLKFMVYLQKENIIDESGMPKERFSAEFPKEGPSILRIQQVVRGDSAAYFCASSPASQYEQYFGPGTRLTVT.

Here the CDR3 DNA reads TGTGCCAGCAGCCCCGGGGGGGCCTTGAACACTGAAGCTTTCTTT. This sequence encodes CASSPGGALNTEAFF. The chain links TRBV7-9 to TRBJ1-1, with TRBD1 as a possible D gene (6 bases). The germline CDR1 and CDR2 sequences are SEHNR and FQNEAQ (reference sequence). The CDR3 is made up of 15 amino acids. The germline V and J ends were trimmed by 5 bases and 0 bases, with 13 bases remaining between them. The whole variable domain, remainder taken from reference TRBV7-9 and TRBJ1-1, is DTGVSQNPRHKITKRGQNVTFRCDPISEHNRLYWYRQTLGQGPEFLTYFQNEAQLEKSRLLSDRFSAERPKGSFSTLEIQRTEQGDSAMYLCASSPGGALNTEAFFGQGTRLTVV.

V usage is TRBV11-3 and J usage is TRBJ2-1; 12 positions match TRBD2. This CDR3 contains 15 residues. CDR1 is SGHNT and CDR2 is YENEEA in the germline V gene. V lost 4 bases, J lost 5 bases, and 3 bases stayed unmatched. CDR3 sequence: CASSSGLAGNNEQFF. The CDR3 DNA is TGTGCCAGCAGCTCCGGACTAGCGGGAAACAATGAGCAGTTCTTC.

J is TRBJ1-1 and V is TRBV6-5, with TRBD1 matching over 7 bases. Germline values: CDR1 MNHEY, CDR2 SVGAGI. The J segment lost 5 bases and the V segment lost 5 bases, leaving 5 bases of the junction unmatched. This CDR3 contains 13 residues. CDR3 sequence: CASSDRVGTEAFF. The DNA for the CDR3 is TGTGCCAGCAGTGACAGGGTTGGTACTGAAGCTTTCTTT.

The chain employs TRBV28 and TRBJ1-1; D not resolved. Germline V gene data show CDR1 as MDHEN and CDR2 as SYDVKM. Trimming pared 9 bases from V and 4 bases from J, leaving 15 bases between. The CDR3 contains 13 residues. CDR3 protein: CASSESRTTEAFF. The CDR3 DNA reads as TGTGCCAGTTCGGAGAGTCGTACCACTGAAGCTTTCTTT.

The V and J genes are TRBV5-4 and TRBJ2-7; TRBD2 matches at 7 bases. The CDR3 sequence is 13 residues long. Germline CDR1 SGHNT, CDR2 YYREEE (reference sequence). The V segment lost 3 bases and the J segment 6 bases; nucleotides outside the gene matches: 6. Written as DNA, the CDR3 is TGTGCCAGCAGCTACAGCGGGACGGCCGAGCAGTACTTC. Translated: CASSYSGTAEQYF.

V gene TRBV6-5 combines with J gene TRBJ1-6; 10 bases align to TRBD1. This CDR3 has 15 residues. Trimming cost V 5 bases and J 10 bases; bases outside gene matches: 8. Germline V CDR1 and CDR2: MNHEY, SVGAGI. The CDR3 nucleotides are TGTGCCAGCAGTCGCTCCGGGACAGGGGCATCACCCCTCCACTTT. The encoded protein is CASSRSGTGASPLHF.

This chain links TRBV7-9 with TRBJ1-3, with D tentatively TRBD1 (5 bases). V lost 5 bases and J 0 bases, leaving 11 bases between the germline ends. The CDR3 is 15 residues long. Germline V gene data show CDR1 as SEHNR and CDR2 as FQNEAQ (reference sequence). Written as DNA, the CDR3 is TGTGCCAGCAGCCGAACCACAGGCTCTGGAAACACCATATATTTT. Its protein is CASSRTTGSGNTIYF.

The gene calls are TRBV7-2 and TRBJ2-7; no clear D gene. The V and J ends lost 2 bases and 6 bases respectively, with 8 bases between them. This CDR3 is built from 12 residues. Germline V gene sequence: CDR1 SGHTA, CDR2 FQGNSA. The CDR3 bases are TGTGCCAGCAGCTTAAGTTCGGGCGAGCAGTACTTC. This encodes CASSLSSGEQYF.

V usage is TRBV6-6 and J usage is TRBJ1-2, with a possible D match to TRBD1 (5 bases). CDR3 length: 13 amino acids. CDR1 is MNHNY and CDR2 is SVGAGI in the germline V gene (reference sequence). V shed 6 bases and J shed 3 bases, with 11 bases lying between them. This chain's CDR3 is CASSPTGDYGYTF. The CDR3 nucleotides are TGTGCCAGCAGCCCAACAGGAGACTATGGCTACACCTTC.

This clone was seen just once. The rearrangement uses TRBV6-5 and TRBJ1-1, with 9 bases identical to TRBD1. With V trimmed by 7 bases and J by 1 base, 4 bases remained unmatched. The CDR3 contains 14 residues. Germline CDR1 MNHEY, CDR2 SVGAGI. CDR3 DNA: TGTGCCAGCATGAGGACAGGGGAGAACACTGAAGCTTTCTTT. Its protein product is CASMRTGENTEAFF.

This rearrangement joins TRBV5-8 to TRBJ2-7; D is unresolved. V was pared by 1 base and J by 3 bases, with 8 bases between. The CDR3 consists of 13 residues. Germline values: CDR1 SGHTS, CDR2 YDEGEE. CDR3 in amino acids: CASSLLGIYEQYF. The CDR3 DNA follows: TGTGCCAGCAGCTTGCTAGGTATCTACGAGCAGTACTTC.

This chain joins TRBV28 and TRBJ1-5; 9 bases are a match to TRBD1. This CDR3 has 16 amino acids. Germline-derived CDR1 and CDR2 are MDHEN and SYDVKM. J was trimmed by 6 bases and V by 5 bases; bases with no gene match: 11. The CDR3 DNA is TGTGCCAGCAGTCCCCGACTTGGACAGGGGCGTCAGCCCCAGCATTTT. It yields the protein CASSPRLGQGRQPQHF.